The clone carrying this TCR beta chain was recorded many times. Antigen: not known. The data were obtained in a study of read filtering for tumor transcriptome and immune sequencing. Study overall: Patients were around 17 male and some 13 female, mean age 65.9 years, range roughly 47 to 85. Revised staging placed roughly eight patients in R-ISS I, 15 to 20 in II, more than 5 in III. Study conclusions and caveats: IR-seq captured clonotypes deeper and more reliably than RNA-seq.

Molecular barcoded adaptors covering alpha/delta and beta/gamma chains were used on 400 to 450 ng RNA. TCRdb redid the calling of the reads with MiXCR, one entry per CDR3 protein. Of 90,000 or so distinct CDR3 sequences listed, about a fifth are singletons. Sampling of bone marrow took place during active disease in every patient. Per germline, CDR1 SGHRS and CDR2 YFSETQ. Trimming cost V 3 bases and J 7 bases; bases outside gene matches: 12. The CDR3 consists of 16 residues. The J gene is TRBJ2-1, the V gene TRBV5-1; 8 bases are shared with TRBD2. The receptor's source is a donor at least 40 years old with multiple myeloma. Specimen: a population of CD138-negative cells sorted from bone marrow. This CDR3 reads CASSSLNGGAGNEQFF. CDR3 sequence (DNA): TGCGCCAGCAGCTCCCTTAACGGGGGGGCGGGAAATGAGCAGTTCTTC.